This TCR beta chain stems from a study of blood T cell repertoires in COVID-19. This CDR3 region has 15 residues. Per germline, CDR1 SGHNT and CDR2 YYREEE (reference sequence). Trimming stripped 4 bases from V and 4 bases from J, with 14 bases between. The protocol was immunoSEQ multiplex PCR, while the TCRdb copy is restricted to in-frame clones and leaves out a portion. Here the sample spans hundreds of thousands of clones, approximately 90% being singletons. The sample taken for sequencing was PBMCs or T cells enriched from blood (not recorded which). This clonotype was obtained from a woman aged 55-70 years in a cohort exposed to, infected with or recovered from COVID-19 (not recorded which). The chain uses TRBV5-4 and TRBJ1-4; possible D gene TRBD1, 5 bases. This CDR3 is CASSGGGKGNEKLFF. The CDR3 DNA is TGTGCCAGCAGCGGCGGGGGGAAGGGTAATGAAAAACTGTTTTTT.